This T cell receptor beta chain emerged from a study of T-cell memory formation after mild COVID-19. This clonotype occurred many times. What it recognizes is unknown. Sequence at one end of the junction differs from germline and may be a read error. TCR alpha and TCR beta cDNA libraries with sample barcodes and UMIs came from 5'RACE using constant-segment primers. TCRdb reprocessed the 5' RACE reads via MiXCR and lists one record per CDR3 protein. The sample gives a few hundred thousand distinct CDR3 sequences, under 25% of which show up once; around 13% is in the top ten. Study-wide findings and caveats: Clones contracting over day 15 to 85 were CD4/CD8 balanced, with later expanders leaning CD4+. Mainly CM and EM harbored the contracting CD4+ clones; mainly EMRA harbored the CD8+ ones.

The sequencing input was PBMCs or a T cell subset sorted from them (not recorded which). This TCR was recovered from an adult woman who had mild COVID-19 (a few samples of this study predate the infection). Cell type and time point are not known.

The CDR3 region has the DNA TGTGCCAGCAGTTTAGGAGGGGGCGGCACTGAAGCTTTCTTT. As protein: CASSLGGGGTEAFF. The chain has TRBV7-9 and TRBJ1-1, with 7 bases lining up with TRBD1. CDR1 and CDR2 (germline): SEHNR, FQNEAQ (reference sequence). The CDR3 has 14 residues.